A selection of T cell receptor beta chains follows, all from one sample in a study of cytomegalovirus exposure and HLA in healthy donors. Repertoires were generated with immunoSEQ multiplex PCR, while TCRdb's copy carries only in-frame clones and drops some. The table has about 120,000 clones, 81% seen once; the top ten hold approximately 2.2%. The sequenced material came from PBMCs. Every receptor here comes from a woman between 35 and 50 years old in good health and CMV-seronegative. The CDR3 runs from the conserved cysteine through the conserved F or W. D genes are given only for firm matches. Clone size is given for some rows only: seen once, a few or many times, or a class if the clone is expanded.

TRBD1 | - | TRBJ1-2 | TRBV6-1 | TGTGCCAGCAGTGGGCTAACAGGGGGCGCGACGAACTATGGCTACACCTTC | CASSGLTGGATNYGYTF
TRBD1 | - | TRBJ2-7 | TRBV5-4 | TGTGCCAGCAGTCAAGGGGGCCTCTACTCCTACGAGCAGTACTTC | CASSQGGLYSYEQYF
- | - | TRBJ2-1 | TRBV11-2 | TGTGCCAGCAGCTTAGCACGGACTCTCTACAATGAGCAGTTCTTC | CASSLARTLYNEQFF
TRBD2 | - | TRBJ2-7 | TRBV5-1 | TGCGCCAGCAGCTTGAATAGCGGGAGCTCCTACGAGCAGTACTTC | CASSLNSGSSYEQYF
- | - | TRBJ1-3 | TRBV28 | TGTGCCAGCAGTTTTTTTCAATCCCTGGTTGACAGCCCCTCTGGAAACACCATATATTTT | CASSFFQSLVDSPSGNTIYF
TRBD2 | - | TRBJ2-2 | TRBV6-4 | TGTGCCAGCAGTTACTCGACTAGCGGGAGCACCGGGGAGCTGTTTTTT | CASSYSTSGSTGELFF
- | - | TRBJ2-7 | TRBV5-5 | TGTGCCAGCAGCTTAATGGTGAGCTCCTACGAGCAGTACTTC | CASSLMVSSYEQYF
TRBD1 | - | TRBJ2-5 | TRBV5-4 | TGTGCCAGCAGCCCAGGACAGGGAGAGACCCAGTACTTC | CASSPGQGETQYF
- | once | TRBJ2-1 | TRBV21-1 | TGTGCCAGCAGCAAAACTTTTGGGGACAGGATATTTGAAACACAGTTCTTC | CASSKTFGDRIFETQFF
- | - | TRBJ1-5 | TRBV7-2 | TGTGCCAGCAGCCCAGACAGCGGCAATCAGCCCCAGCATTTT | CASSPDSGNQPQHF